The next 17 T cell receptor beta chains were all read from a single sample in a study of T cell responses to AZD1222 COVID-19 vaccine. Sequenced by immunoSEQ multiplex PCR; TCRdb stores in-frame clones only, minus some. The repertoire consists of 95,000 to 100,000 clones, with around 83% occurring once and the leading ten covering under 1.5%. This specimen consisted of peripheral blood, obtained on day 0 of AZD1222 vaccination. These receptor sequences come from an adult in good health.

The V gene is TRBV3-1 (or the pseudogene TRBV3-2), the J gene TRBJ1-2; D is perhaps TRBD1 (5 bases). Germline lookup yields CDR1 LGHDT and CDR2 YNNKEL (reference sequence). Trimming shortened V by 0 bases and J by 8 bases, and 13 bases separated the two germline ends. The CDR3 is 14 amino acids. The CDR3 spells CASSQESRVGGYTF. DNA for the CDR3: TGTGCCAGCAGCCAAGAAAGCAGGGTAGGGGGCTACACCTTC.

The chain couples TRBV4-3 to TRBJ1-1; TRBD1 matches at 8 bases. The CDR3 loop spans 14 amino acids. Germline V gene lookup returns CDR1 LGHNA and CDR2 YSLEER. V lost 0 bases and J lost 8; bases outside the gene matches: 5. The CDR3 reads CASSQDRTGGEAFF. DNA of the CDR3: TGCGCCAGCAGCCAAGATCGAACAGGGGGGGAAGCTTTCTTT.

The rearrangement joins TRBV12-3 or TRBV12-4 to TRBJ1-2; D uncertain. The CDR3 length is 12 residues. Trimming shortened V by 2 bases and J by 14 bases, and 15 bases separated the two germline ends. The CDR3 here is CASSLSSKGRTF. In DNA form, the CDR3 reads TGTGCCAGCAGTTTATCGTCAAAGGGCAGAACCTTC.

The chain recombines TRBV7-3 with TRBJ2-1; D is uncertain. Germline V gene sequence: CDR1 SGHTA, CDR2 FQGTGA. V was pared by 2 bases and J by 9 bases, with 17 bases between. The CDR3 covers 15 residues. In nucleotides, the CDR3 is TGTGCCAGCAGCTTACAGTCCCAAATTTTAAGTGAGCAGTTCTTC. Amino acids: CASSLQSQILSEQFF.

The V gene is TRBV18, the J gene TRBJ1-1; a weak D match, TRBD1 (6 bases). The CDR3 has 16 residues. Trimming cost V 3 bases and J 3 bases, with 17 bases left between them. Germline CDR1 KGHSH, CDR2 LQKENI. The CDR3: CASSPRTASRDTEAFF. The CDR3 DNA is TGTGCCAGCTCACCCCGGACAGCTTCAAGGGACACTGAAGCTTTCTTT.

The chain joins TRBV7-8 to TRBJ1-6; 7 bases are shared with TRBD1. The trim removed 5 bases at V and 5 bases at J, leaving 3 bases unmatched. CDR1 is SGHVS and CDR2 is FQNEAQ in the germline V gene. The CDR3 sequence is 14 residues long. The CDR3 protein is CASSPDRDNSPLHF. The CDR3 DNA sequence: TGTGCCAGCAGCCCCGACAGGGATAATTCACCCCTCCACTTT.

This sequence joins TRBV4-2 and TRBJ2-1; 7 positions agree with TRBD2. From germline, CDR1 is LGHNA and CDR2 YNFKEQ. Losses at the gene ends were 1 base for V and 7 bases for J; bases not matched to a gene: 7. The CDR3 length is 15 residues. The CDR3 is CASSQVGGGTNEQFF. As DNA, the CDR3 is TGTGCCAGCAGCCAAGTGGGGGGAGGGACGAATGAGCAGTTCTTC.

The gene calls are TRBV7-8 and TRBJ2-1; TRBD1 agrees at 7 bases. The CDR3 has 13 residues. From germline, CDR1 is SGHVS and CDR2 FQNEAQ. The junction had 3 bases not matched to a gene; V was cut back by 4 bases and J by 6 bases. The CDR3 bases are TGTGCCAGCAGCTGGGACAGACCCAATGAGCAGTTCTTC. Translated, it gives CASSWDRPNEQFF.

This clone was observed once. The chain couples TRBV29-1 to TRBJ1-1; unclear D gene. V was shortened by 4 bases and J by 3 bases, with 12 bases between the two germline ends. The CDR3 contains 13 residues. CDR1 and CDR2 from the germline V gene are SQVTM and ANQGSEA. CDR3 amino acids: CSVAKKSHTEAFF. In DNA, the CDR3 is TGCAGCGTTGCCAAAAAAAGTCACACTGAAGCTTTCTTT.

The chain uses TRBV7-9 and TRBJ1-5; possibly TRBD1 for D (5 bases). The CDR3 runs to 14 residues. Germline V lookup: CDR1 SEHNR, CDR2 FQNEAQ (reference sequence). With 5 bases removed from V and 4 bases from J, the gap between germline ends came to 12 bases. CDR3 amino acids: CASSPRGTNQPQHF. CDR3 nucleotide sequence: TGTGCCAGCAGCCCCCGGGGGACGAATCAGCCCCAGCATTTT.

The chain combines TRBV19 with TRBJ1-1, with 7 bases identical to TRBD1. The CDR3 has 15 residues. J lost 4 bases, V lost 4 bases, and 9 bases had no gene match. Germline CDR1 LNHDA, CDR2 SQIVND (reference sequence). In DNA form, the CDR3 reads TGTGCCAGTAGTAGCGGAACAGGGGTTACCACTGAAGCTTTCTTT. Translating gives CASSSGTGVTTEAFF.

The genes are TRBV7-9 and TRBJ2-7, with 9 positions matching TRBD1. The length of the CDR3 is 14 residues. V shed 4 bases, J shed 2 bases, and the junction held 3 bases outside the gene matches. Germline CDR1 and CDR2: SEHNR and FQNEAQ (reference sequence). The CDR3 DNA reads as TGTGCCAGCAGCTCTGGGACAGGGACCTACGAGCAGTACTTC. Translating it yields CASSSGTGTYEQYF.

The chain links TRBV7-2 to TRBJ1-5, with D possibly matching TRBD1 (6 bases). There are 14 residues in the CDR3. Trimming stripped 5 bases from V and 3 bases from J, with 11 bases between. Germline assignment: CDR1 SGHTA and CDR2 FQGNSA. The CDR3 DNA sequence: TGTGCCAGCAGCCCAACAGGGAACAATCAGCCCCAGCATTTT. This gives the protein CASSPTGNNQPQHF.

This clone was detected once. For the CDR3, the DNA is TGTGCCATCAGTGAGTCGTTTCGGGAGGTGAACACCGGGGAGCTGTTTTTT. It codes for CAISESFREVNTGELFF. The chain links TRBV10-3 to TRBJ2-2; TRBD2 agrees at 7 bases. The CDR3 consists of 17 residues. V lost 0 bases, J lost 1 base, and 5 bases stayed unmatched. Per germline, CDR1 ENHRY and CDR2 SYGVKD.

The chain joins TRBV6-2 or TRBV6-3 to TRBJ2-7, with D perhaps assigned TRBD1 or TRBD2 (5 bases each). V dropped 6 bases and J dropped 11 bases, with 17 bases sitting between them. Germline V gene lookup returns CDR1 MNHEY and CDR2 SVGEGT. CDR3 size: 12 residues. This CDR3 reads CASSPGRTREYF. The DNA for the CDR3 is TGTGCCAGCAGCCCGGGGCGAACACGTGAGTACTTC.

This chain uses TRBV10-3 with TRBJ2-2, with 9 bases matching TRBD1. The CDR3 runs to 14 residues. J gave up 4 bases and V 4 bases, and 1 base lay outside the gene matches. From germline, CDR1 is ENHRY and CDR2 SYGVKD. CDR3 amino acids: CAISGQGGTGELFF. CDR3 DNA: TGTGCCATCAGTGGACAGGGGGGCACCGGGGAGCTGTTTTTT.

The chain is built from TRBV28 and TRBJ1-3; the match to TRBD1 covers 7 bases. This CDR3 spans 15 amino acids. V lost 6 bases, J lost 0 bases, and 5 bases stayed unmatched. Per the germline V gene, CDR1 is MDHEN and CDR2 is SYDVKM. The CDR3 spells CASRVGQLSGNTIYF. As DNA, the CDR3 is TGTGCCAGCAGGGTGGGACAGCTCTCTGGAAACACCATATATTTT.